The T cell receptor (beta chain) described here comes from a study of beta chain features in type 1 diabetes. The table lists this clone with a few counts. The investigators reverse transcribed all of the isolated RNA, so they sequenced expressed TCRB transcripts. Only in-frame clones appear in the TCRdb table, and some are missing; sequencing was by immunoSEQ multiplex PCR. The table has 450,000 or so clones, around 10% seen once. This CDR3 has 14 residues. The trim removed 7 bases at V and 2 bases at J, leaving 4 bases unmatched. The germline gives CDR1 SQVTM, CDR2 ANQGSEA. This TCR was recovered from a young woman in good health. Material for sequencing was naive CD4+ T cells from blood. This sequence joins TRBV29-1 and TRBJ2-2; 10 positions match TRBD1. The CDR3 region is CSARDRGNTGELFF. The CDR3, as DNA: TGCAGCGCCCGGGACAGGGGTAACACCGGGGAGCTGTTTTTT.